Following are 29 T cell receptor beta chains from one sample sequenced in a study of T cell clusters in autoimmune cytopenias. TRB rearrangements were amplified by touch-down multiplex PCR with mixed TRB-A/B primers. TCRdb reprocessed the multiplex PCR reads and reports one entry per CDR3 protein, with no DNA. The repertoire table contains under 8,500 distinct CDR3 sequences. Each sample's input was approximately 270 ng genomic DNA, 38,000 or so genome equivalents. This same sample was also part of a study on T cell repertoires in aging, cancer and after chemotherapy.

Sample: peripheral blood. The receptors originated from a human donor in good health.

Judged by frequency, this clonotype is medium-sized. The V call is TRBV6-5, the J call TRBJ2-1; TCRdb indicates TRBD1, and absent DNA this call remains unverified. This CDR3 is 16 amino acids long. CDR1 MNHEY and CDR2 SVGAGI come from the germline V gene. The CDR3: CASSYSNRGPYNEQFF.

The V call is TRBV7-6, the J call TRBJ1-4; the TRBD1 assignment by TCRdb is unverifiable without DNA. There are 15 residues in the CDR3. Germline assignment: CDR1 SGHVS and CDR2 FNYEAQ. CDR3 protein: CASSLKQGAYEKLFF.

The chain has TRBV19 and TRBJ1-6; the TCRdb call, TRBD1, lacks DNA for checking. CDR1 and CDR2 (germline): LNHDA, SQIVND (reference sequence). The CDR3 is 16 residues long. The chain's CDR3 is CVSSRPTGDHNSPLHF. Full variable domain (remainder filled in from reference TRBV19 and TRBJ1-6): DGGITQSPKYLFRKEGQNVTLSCEQNLNHDAMYWYRQDPGQGLRLIYYSQIVNDFQKGDIAEGYSVSREKKESFPLTVTSAQKNPTAFYLCVSSRPTGDHNSPLHFGNGTRLTVT.

The chain uses TRBV18 and TRBJ1-5; the D call of TRBD1 rests on TCRdb alone, since no DNA is present to check it. The V gene's germline CDR1 is KGHSH and CDR2 LQKENI. This CDR3 is built from 16 residues. CDR3 sequence reads: CASSPTPGQLGQPQHF.

This chain joins TRBV7-6 and TRBJ2-1; TCRdb reports TRBD1, a call that lacks DNA to check it against. Germline-derived CDR1 and CDR2 are SGHVS and FNYEAQ. This CDR3 has 15 residues. The CDR3 spells CASSLHDREGHEQFF. The complete variable domain, with remaining parts taken from reference TRBV7-6 and TRBJ2-1, reads GAGVSQSPRYKVTKRGQDVALRCDPISGHVSLYWYRQALGQGPEFLTYFNYEAQQDKSGLPNDRFSAERPEGSISTLTIQRTEQRDSAMYRCASSLHDREGHEQFFGPGTRLTVL.

The chain joins TRBV4-2 to TRBJ2-3; the D call of TRBD2 rests on TCRdb alone, since no DNA is present to check it. The CDR3 runs to 21 residues. The germline V gene encodes CDR1 LGHNA and CDR2 YNFKEQ. The CDR3 spells CASSQGYGGQNSFGYTDTQYF.

In terms of frequency, this clonotype is medium-sized. CDR3 residues: CASTPQASGVETQYF. The chain recombines TRBV7-6 with TRBJ2-5; checking the TCRdb D call of TRBD2 is not possible without DNA. Per the germline V gene, CDR1 is SGHVS and CDR2 is FNYEAQ. This CDR3 comprises 15 residues.

This chain uses TRBV11-2 with TRBJ2-3; the D call of TRBD2 rests on TCRdb alone, since no DNA is present to check it. Germline CDR1 SGHAT, CDR2 FQNNGV. This CDR3 spans 15 amino acids. The CDR3 sequence is CASSLRAASTDTQYF.

Judged by frequency, this clonotype is medium-sized. The chain has TRBV6-5 and TRBJ2-5; there is no DNA to check the TCRdb D call of TRBD1. There are 13 residues in the CDR3. Germline-derived CDR1 and CDR2 are MNHEY and SVGAGI. The CDR3 spells CASSPRPQETQYF.

This clonotype is called medium-sized based on its frequency. The CDR3 sequence is CASSRKQGGSYEQYF. This sequence joins TRBV19 and TRBJ2-7; TCRdb calls TRBD1, which cannot be checked without DNA. This CDR3 is 15 amino acids long. CDR1 is LNHDA, CDR2 SQIVND, per germline (reference sequence).

This chain links TRBV13 with TRBJ1-4. This CDR3 has 17 residues. Germline V lookup: CDR1 PRHDT, CDR2 FYEKMQ (reference sequence). CDR3 protein: CASSLGSQRGMEEKLFF.

Measured by frequency, this clonotype is medium-sized (0.01 to 0.1%). The J gene is TRBJ2-5, the V gene TRBV7-6; TCRdb calls TRBD1, which cannot be checked without DNA. This CDR3 spans 15 amino acids. Germline-derived CDR1 and CDR2 are SGHVS and FNYEAQ. The CDR3 is CASSPPVWGGETQYF.

This CDR3 reads CASSQGFRNGYTF. This chain links TRBV10-2 with TRBJ1-2. CDR1 WSHSY and CDR2 SAAADI come from the germline V gene. The CDR3 extends over 13 amino acids.

V is TRBV5-5 and J is TRBJ1-2. Per the germline V gene, CDR1 is SGHKS and CDR2 is YYEKEE (reference sequence). CDR3 length: 15 amino acids. The CDR3 protein is CASSLGGPSNYGYTF. Combining the CDR3 with reference TRBV5-5 and TRBJ1-2 gives the whole variable domain DAGVTQSPTHLIKTRGQQVTLRCSPISGHKSVSWYQQVLGQGPQFIFQYYEKEERGRGNFPDRFSARQFPNYSSELNVNALLLGDSALYLCASSLGGPSNYGYTFGSGTRLTVV.

V gene TRBV11-2 combines with J gene TRBJ2-7; TCRdb picks TRBD1, but there is no DNA to check that call. Germline values: CDR1 SGHAT, CDR2 FQNNGV. The CDR3 is 15 residues long. The CDR3 spells CASSPWTGGTYEQYF.

This chain uses TRBV6-6 with TRBJ2-1; TCRdb outputs TRBD1, but without DNA this stays unchecked. From germline, CDR1 is MNHNY and CDR2 SVGAGI (reference sequence). This CDR3 region has 15 residues. This chain's CDR3 is CASSSYSTGRGEQFF.

The chain uses TRBV13 and TRBJ1-3. Germline V gene data show CDR1 as PRHDT and CDR2 as FYEKMQ (reference sequence). This CDR3 is built from 16 residues. The CDR3 protein is CASSPPLSLPGNTIYF.

The CDR3 sequence is CASLNRANTEAFF. V usage is TRBV19 and J usage is TRBJ1-1. The germline V gene has CDR1 LNHDA and CDR2 SQIVND (reference sequence). There are 13 residues in the CDR3.

V and J are TRBV13 and TRBJ1-1. The CDR3 is 14 amino acids. Germline CDR1 reads PRHDT; CDR2 reads FYEKMQ (reference sequence). CDR3 protein: CASSLEHGNTEAFF.

The V call is TRBV6-1, the J call TRBJ2-4; there is no DNA to check the TCRdb D call of TRBD2. Germline V gene lookup returns CDR1 MNHNS and CDR2 SASEGT. The CDR3 loop spans 18 amino acids. CDR3: CASSEGPPEGLAKNIQYF.

This clonotype is called large (0.1 to 1%) based on its frequency. V is TRBV19 and J is TRBJ2-7; TCRdb names TRBD2, which stays unverified in the absence of DNA. Looked up from germline, CDR1 is LNHDA and CDR2 is SQIVND (reference sequence). The CDR3 spans 15 residues. This CDR3 reads CASSTDSGGFYEQYF.

The chain carries TRBV7-9 and TRBJ1-6; lacking DNA, the TRBD1 call made by TCRdb goes unchecked. Looked up from germline, CDR1 is SEHNR and CDR2 is FQNEAQ (reference sequence). This CDR3 spans 13 amino acids. The CDR3 here is CASSPDRYSPLHF.

This clonotype is medium-sized by frequency. The CDR3 region is CSVEDLPYGYTF. The V gene is TRBV29-1, the J gene TRBJ1-2. Germline CDR1 is SQVTM and CDR2 is ANQGSEA. The CDR3 contains 12 residues.

The CDR3 sequence is CASSVGGPNQPQHF. This rearrangement joins TRBV27 to TRBJ1-5. The CDR3 is 14 amino acids. CDR1 and CDR2 (germline): MNHEY, SMNVEV (reference sequence).

Frequency places this clonotype as medium-sized. V usage is TRBV6-2 or TRBV6-3 and J usage is TRBJ2-2. The CDR3 has 12 amino acids. Germline V gene sequence: CDR1 MNHEY, CDR2 SVGEGT. The CDR3 sequence is CASTKNTGELFF.

V gene TRBV7-2 combines with J gene TRBJ1-2; TCRdb selects TRBD1, and the lack of DNA leaves this call unchecked. This CDR3 is built from 15 residues. From germline, CDR1 is SGHTA and CDR2 FQGNSA. CDR3 in amino acids: CASSFRARTNYGYTF.

The chain has TRBV6-4 and TRBJ2-1; TCRdb's D call, TRBD2, is unchecked because there is no DNA. This CDR3 spans 15 amino acids. Germline CDR1 MRHNA, CDR2 SNTAGT. The CDR3: CASSYSTSGGNKQFF.

Its frequency marks this clonotype as medium-sized. J is TRBJ2-7 and V is TRBV29-1. The CDR3 consists of 11 residues. CDR1 is SQVTM and CDR2 is ANQGSEA in the germline V gene. The chain's CDR3 is CSVEGDYEQYF.

The rearrangement links TRBV5-1 to TRBJ2-1; TCRdb outputs TRBD2, but without DNA this stays unchecked. This CDR3 spans 15 amino acids. Germline V lookup: CDR1 SGHRS, CDR2 YFSETQ. The CDR3 region is CASRSEGRVMDEQFF.